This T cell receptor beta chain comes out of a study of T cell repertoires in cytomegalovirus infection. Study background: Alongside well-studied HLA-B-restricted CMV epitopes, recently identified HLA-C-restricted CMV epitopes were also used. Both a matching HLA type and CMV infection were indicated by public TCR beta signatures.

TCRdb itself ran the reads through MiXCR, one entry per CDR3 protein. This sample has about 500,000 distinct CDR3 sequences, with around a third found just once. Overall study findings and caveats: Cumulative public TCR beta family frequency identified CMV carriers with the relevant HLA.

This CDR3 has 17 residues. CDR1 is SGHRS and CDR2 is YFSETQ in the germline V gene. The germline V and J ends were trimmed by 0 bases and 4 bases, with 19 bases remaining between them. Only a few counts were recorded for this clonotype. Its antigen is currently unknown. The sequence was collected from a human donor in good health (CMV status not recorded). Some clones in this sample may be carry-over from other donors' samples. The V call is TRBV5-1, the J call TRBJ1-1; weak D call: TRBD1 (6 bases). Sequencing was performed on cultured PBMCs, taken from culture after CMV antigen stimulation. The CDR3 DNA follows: TGCGCCAGCAGCTTGGCCCGGAAGGGGGTCCAGACCACTGAAGCTTTCTTT. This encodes CASSLARKGVQTTEAFF.